This is a list of T cell receptor beta chains from one sample in a study of blood T cell repertoires in COVID-19. Assay: immunoSEQ multiplex PCR; the TCRdb copy retains only in-frame clones and omits some. Seen here are under 300,000 clones, approximately 91% observed once, and the top ten hold 2.3%. Input material: PBMCs or T cells enriched from blood (not recorded which). These receptors came from a woman in her 40s with acute COVID-19. Both conserved end residues are part of each CDR3. Fields, in order: D gene, clone size, V gene, J gene, CDR3 length, CDR3 DNA, CDR3 protein. D genes are given only for firm matches. Not every row has a clone size; where given, it reads once, few, many or a size class.

TRBD1	-	TRBV15	TRBJ1-4	16	TGTGCCACCAGCAGAGATAGGGACAGGGAGGGAGAAAAACTGTTTTTT	CATSRDRDREGEKLFF
TRBD1	-	TRBV19	TRBJ2-5	17	TGTGCCAGTAGTGGGGCCTACGACAGGGGGCCTGAGGAGACCCAGTACTTC	CASSGAYDRGPEETQYF
-	once	TRBV4-3	TRBJ2-2	16	TGCGCCAGCAGCCAAGGACTGGGTTCGAACACCGGGGAGCTGTTTTTT	CASSQGLGSNTGELFF
TRBD1	-	TRBV5-1	TRBJ1-6	16	TGCGCCAGCAGCTATTCTGGACAGGTCTATAATTCACCCCTCCACTTT	CASSYSGQVYNSPLHF
TRBD1	-	TRBV28	TRBJ1-4	14	TGTGCCAGCAGGGGACAGCCGTCTAATGAAAAACTGTTTTTT	CASRGQPSNEKLFF
TRBD2	-	TRBV7-2	TRBJ2-3	16	TGTGCCAGCAGCCCGGGGCTAGCGGGGGGCGGAGATACGCAGTATTTT	CASSPGLAGGGDTQYF
-	-	TRBV12-5	TRBJ2-5	12	TGTGCTAGTTCTCCCGGTCAAGAGACCCAGTACTTC	CASSPGQETQYF
TRBD2	-	TRBV7-2	TRBJ2-5	14	TGTGCCAGCAGCCCGCGGACTAGCGGGAGATACCTCTACTTC	CASSPRTSGRYLYF
-	-	TRBV5-4	TRBJ2-5	14	TGTGCCAGCAGCTTACGTGGGGCCCAAGAGACCCAGTACTTC	CASSLRGAQETQYF
-	-	TRBV27	TRBJ2-7	14	TGTGCCAGCAGTTTATCGGGGCCGGAATACGAGCAGTACTTC	CASSLSGPEYEQYF
TRBD2	-	TRBV7-6	TRBJ2-7	15	TGTGCCAGCAGCTTGGATACTAGCGGGGCCAACGAGCAGTACTTC	CASSLDTSGANEQYF
TRBD2	-	TRBV7-2	TRBJ2-3	18	TGTGCCAGCAGCTTAGATTGGGCGGGGGGTCAGGGTTCAGATACGCAGTATTTT	CASSLDWAGGQGSDTQYF
-	-	TRBV1	TRBJ2-2	16	TGCACCAGCACCAAAACGGGGGGGGCCGGCACCGGGGAGCTGTTTTTT	CTSTKTGGAGTGELFF
TRBD2	-	TRBV9	TRBJ2-1	16	TGTGCCAGCAGCGTACGAGGCGGGAGGGCCATGGATGAGCAGTTCTTC	CASSVRGGRAMDEQFF
TRBD1	-	TRBV6-5	TRBJ1-5	16	TGTGCCAGCAGTTACAAGGGGACAGGGGGCAATCAGCCCCAGCATTTT	CASSYKGTGGNQPQHF
-	-	TRBV29-1	TRBJ1-2	10	TGCAGCGCCCCAGGGGTGGGGAACACCTTC	CSAPGVGNTF
TRBD2	once	TRBV14	TRBJ2-5	14	TGTGCCAGCAGCCGGGAGCGGGGCCGGGAGACCCAGTACTTC	CASSRERGRETQYF
-	-	TRBV11-3	TRBJ1-1	13	TGTGCCAGCAGCTTCCAGGAGAACACTGAAGCTTTCTTT	CASSFQENTEAFF
TRBD1	-	TRBV19	TRBJ1-1	17	TGTGCCAGTAGTATGTCGACAGGGGCTATAGGGAACACTGAAGCTTTCTTT	CASSMSTGAIGNTEAFF
TRBD1	-	TRBV11-2	TRBJ1-2	14	TGTGCCAGCAGCTGGGACAGGGCCAACTATGGCTACACCTTC	CASSWDRANYGYTF
TRBD2	-	TRBV7-2	TRBJ2-7	15	TGTGCCAGCAGCACTCAAGCGGGAGGCACCTACGAGCAGTACTTC	CASSTQAGGTYEQYF
TRBD1	few	TRBV6-5	TRBJ2-3	15	TGTGCCAGCAGTTTAGACAGGGATAGCACAGATACGCAGTATTTT	CASSLDRDSTDTQYF